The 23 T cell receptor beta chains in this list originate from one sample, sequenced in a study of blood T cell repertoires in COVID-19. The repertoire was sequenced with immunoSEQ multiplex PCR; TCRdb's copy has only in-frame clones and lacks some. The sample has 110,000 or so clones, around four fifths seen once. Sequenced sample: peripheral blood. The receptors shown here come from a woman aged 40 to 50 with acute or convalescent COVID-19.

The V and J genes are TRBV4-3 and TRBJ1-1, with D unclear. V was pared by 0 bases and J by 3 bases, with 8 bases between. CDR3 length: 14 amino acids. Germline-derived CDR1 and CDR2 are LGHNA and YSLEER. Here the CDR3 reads CASSQEGRHTEAFF. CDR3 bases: TGCGCCAGCAGCCAAGAAGGCAGGCACACTGAAGCTTTCTTT.

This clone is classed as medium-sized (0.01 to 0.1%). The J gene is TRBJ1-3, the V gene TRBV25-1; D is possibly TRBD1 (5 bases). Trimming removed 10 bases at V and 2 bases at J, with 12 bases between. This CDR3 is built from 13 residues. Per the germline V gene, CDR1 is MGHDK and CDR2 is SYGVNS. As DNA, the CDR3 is TGTGCCACCCTGGGGGAGGCTGGAAACACCATATATTTT. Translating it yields CATLGEAGNTIYF.

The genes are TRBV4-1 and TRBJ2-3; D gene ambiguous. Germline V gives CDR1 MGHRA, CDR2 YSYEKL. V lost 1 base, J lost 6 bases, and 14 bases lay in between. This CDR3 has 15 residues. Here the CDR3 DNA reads TGCGCCAGCAGCCAAGCCCATGCCGCCGGGGATACGCAGTATTTT. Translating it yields CASSQAHAAGDTQYF.

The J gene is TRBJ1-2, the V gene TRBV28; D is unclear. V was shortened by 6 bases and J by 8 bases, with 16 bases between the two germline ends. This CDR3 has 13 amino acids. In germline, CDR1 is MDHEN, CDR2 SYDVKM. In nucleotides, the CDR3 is TGTGCCAGCAGGTGGACTTCTCCGGAGGGCTACACCTTC. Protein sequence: CASRWTSPEGYTF.

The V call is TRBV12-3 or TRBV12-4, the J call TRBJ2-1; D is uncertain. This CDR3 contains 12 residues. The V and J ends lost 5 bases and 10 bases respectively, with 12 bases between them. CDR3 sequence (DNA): TGTGCCAGCAGTGGGCCTCTCCCGGAGCAGTTCTTC. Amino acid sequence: CASSGPLPEQFF.

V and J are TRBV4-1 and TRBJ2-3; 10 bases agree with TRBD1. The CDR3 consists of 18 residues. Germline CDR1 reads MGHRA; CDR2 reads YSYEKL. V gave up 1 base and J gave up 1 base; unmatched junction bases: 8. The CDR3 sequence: CASSQVVLGTGGTDTQYF. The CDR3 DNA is TGCGCCAGCAGCCAAGTAGTTTTGGGGACAGGGGGCACAGATACGCAGTATTTT.

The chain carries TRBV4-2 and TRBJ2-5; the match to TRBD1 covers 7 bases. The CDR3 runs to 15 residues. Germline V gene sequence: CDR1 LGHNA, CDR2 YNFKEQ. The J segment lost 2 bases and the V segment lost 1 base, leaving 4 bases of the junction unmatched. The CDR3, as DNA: TGTGCCAGCAGCCAAGCAGGGGGTGCACAAGAGACCCAGTACTTC. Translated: CASSQAGGAQETQYF.

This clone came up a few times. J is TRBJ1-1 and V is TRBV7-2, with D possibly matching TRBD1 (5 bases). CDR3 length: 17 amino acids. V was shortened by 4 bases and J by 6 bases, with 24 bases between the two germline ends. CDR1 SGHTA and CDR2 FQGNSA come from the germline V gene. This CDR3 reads CASSSSSIWGVIAEAFF. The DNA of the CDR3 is TGTGCCAGCAGCTCCTCTTCGATATGGGGCGTCATCGCTGAAGCTTTCTTT.

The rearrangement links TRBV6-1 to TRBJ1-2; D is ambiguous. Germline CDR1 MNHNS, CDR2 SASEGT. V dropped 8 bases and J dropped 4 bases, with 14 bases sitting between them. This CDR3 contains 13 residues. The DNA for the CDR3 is TGTGCCAGCTTTGAGGATACGATCTATGGCTACACCTTC. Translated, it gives CASFEDTIYGYTF.

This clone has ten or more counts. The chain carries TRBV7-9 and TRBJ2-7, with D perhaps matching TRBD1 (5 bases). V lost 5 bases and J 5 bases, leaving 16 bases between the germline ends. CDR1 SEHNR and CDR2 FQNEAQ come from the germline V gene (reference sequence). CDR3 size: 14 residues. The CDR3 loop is CASSQKTVPNEQYF. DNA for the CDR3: TGTGCCAGCAGCCAAAAGACAGTTCCTAACGAGCAGTACTTC. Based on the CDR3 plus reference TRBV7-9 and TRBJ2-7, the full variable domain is DTGVSQNPRHKITKRGQNVTFRCDPISEHNRLYWYRQTLGQGPEFLTYFQNEAQLEKSRLLSDRFSAERPKGSFSTLEIQRTEQGDSAMYLCASSQKTVPNEQYFGPGTRLTVT.

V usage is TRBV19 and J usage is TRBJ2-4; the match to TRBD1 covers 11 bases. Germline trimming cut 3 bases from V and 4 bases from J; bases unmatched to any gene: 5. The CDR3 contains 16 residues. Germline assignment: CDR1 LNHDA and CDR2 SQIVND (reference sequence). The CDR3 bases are TGTGCCAGTAGTATTTGGACAGGGGGCTCAAAAAACATTCAGTACTTC. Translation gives CASSIWTGGSKNIQYF.

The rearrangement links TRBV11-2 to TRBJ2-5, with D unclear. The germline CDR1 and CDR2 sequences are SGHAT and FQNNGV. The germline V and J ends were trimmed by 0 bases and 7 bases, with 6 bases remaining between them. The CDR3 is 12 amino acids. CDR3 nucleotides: TGTGCCAGCAGCTTAGATTCAGGGACCCAGTACTTC. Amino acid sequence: CASSLDSGTQYF.

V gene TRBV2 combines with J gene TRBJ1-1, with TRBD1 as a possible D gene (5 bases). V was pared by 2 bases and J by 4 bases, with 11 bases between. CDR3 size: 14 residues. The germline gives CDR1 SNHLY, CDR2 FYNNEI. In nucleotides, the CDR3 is TGTGCCAGCAGTGAAAAGGGGAGGGGCACTGAAGCTTTCTTT. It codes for CASSEKGRGTEAFF.

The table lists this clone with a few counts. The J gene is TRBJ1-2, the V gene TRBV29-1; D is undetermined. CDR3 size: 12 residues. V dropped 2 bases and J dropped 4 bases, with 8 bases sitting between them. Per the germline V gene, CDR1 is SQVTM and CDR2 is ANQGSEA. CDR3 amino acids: CSVETGFYGYTF. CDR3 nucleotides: TGCAGCGTTGAAACCGGGTTCTATGGCTACACCTTC.

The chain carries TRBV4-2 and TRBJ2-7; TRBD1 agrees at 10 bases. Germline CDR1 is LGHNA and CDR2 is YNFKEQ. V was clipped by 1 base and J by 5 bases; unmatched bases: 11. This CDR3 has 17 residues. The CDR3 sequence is CASSQGLTGGDSHEQYF. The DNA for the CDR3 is TGTGCCAGCAGCCAAGGACTGACAGGGGGCGATTCCCACGAGCAGTACTTC.

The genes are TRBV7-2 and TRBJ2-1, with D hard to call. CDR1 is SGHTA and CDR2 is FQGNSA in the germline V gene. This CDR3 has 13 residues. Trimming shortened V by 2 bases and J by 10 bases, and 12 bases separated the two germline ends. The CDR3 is CASSLSGAKEQFF. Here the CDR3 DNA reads TGTGCCAGCAGCTTATCCGGTGCCAAGGAGCAGTTCTTC.

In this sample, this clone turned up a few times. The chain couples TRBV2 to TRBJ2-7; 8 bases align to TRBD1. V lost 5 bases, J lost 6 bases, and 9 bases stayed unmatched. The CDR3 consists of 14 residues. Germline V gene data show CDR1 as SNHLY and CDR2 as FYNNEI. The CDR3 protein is CASSYRGSPTEQYF. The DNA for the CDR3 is TGTGCCAGCAGTTACAGGGGGTCCCCAACCGAGCAGTACTTC.

In nucleotides, the CDR3 is TGCGCCAGCAGTATCGAGGCGAGCACTGGAAACACCATATATTTT. Protein sequence: CASSIEASTGNTIYF. The chain carries TRBV4-3 and TRBJ1-3; D is unresolved. Germline loops: CDR1 LGHNA, CDR2 YSLEER. The germline V and J ends were trimmed by 6 bases and 2 bases, with 14 bases remaining between them. This CDR3 comprises 15 residues.

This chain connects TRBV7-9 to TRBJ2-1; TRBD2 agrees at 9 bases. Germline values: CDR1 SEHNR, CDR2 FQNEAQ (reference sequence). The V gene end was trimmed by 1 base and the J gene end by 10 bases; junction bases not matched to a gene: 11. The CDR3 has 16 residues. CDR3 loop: CASSLGTGLASAEQFF. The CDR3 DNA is TGTGCCAGCAGCTTAGGGACGGGACTAGCAAGTGCCGAGCAGTTCTTC.

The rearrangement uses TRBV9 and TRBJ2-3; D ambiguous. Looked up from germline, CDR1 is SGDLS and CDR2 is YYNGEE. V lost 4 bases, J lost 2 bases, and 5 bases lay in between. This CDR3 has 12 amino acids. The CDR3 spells CASSPSTDTQYF. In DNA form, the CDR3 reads TGTGCCAGCAGCCCGTCCACAGATACGCAGTATTTT.

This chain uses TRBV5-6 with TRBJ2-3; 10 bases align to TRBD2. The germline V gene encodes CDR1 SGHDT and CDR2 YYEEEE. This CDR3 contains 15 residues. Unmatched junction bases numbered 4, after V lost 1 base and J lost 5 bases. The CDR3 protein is CASSLLSGGQDTQYF. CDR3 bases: TGTGCCAGCAGCTTGCTTAGCGGGGGGCAAGATACGCAGTATTTT. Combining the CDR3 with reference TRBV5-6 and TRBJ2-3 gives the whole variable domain DAGVTQSPTHLIKTRGQQVTLRCSPKSGHDTVSWYQQALGQGPQFIFQYYEEEERQRGNFPDRFSGHQFPNYSSELNVNALLLGDSALYLCASSLLSGGQDTQYFGPGTRLTVL.

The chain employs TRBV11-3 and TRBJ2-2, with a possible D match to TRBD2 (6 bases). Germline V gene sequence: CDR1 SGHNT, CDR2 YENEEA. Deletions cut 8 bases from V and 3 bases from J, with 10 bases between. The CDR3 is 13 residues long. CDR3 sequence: CASGTGDTGELFF. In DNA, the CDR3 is TGTGCCAGCGGGACGGGAGACACCGGGGAGCTGTTTTTT.

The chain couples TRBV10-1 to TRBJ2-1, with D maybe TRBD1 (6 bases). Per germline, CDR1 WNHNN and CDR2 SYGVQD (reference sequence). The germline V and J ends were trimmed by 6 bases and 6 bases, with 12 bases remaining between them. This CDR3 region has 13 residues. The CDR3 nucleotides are TGCGCCAGCAGAAGGACAGCGTCCAATGAGCAGTTCTTC. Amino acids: CASRRTASNEQFF.